These 11 T cell receptor beta chains originate from one sample sequenced in a study of regulatory T cells in long-lasting Graves disease. Time point of the sample: newly diagnosed GD, antithyroid drugs for less than 3 months. RNA from PBMCs was the source of the TCR library. Arm-PCR of CDR3 regions with iRepertoire HTBI primers generated TCR beta libraries. In TCRdb, the multiplex PCR reads were re-called with MiXCR into one record per CDR3 protein. There are over 450,000 distinct CDR3 sequences in the sample; about 12% occur only once, and around 10% lies in the top ten. This sample was shared with a second study, whose subject was T cells in Graves' hyperthyroidism and ophthalmopathy.

The specimen was peripheral blood mononuclear cells (PBMCs), collected at new diagnosis, from a patient treated with antithyroid drugs. The receptors were gathered from a woman under 40 with Graves disease.

In its sample, this clonotype was seen many times. The V gene is TRBV9, the J gene TRBJ2-3, with D perhaps TRBD2 (6 bases). Germline V gives CDR1 SGDLS, CDR2 YYNGEE. The CDR3 spans 16 residues. Trimming removed 4 bases at V and 0 bases at J, with 15 bases between. Here the CDR3 reads CASSFRLGASTDTQYF. Written as DNA, the CDR3 is TGTGCCAGCAGCTTCCGACTAGGAGCTAGCACAGATACGCAGTATTTT.

V gene TRBV5-5 combines with J gene TRBJ2-1, with a possible D match to TRBD2 (6 bases). Trimming left V 1 base short and J 9 bases short, with 17 bases between. The CDR3 has 15 residues. The germline V gene has CDR1 SGHKS and CDR2 YYEKEE (reference sequence). The CDR3 region is CASSLLREALGEQFF. The CDR3 nucleotides are TGTGCCAGCAGCTTGTTGAGGGAGGCCTTGGGTGAGCAGTTCTTC.

This clonotype came up many times. V usage is TRBV6-1 and J usage is TRBJ2-1; D is ambiguous. With 5 bases removed from V and 5 bases from J, the gap between germline ends came to 13 bases. Germline-derived CDR1 and CDR2 are MNHNS and SASEGT. The CDR3 loop spans 14 amino acids. The CDR3 is CASSNPGRNNEQFF. Written as DNA, the CDR3 is TGTGCCAGCAGTAACCCCGGACGCAACAATGAGCAGTTCTTC.

This clonotype was recorded at least ten times. This chain links TRBV28 with TRBJ1-1, with D perhaps matching TRBD1 (5 bases). The CDR3 contains 13 residues. Germline V CDR1 and CDR2: MDHEN, SYDVKM. V shed 7 bases and J shed 4 bases, with 13 bases lying between them. The CDR3 sequence is CASILPGSTEAFF. The CDR3 nucleotides read TGTGCCAGCATCCTACCAGGGTCCACTGAAGCTTTCTTT.

Regarding this clonotype: This sequence may be a read error, since a much larger clone differs from it by one base. V usage is TRBV3-1 and J usage is TRBJ2-3; D is unresolved. The DNA matches TRBJ2-1 better at its end, which makes the J call doubtful. The CDR3 is 15 residues long. The germline V gene has CDR1 LGHDT and CDR2 YNNKEL (reference sequence). Written as DNA, the CDR3 is TGTGCCAGCAGCCCCACGGTCGGAGAGGCCTACGAGCAGTTCTTC. Its translation is CASSPTVGEAYEQFF.

With respect to this clonotype: This CDR3 is missing its conserved last phenylalanine or tryptophan, likely due to a read error. No DNA is shown, since the ends of the CDR3 on it are uncertain; the CDR3 is the one TCRdb lists. The rearrangement joins TRBV30 to TRBJ2-1; the D call in the table, TRBD2, was not verified against the DNA. Germline values: CDR1 GTSNPN, CDR2 SVGIG (reference sequence). The CDR3 numbers 12 amino acids, ends counted. CDR3 in amino acids: CAWSVRGVRGAV.

This clonotype has more than one count but fewer than ten. V gene TRBV6-2 or TRBV6-3 combines with J gene TRBJ1-2, with D unclear. Germline CDR1 MNHEY, CDR2 SVGEGT. With 5 bases removed from V and 3 bases from J, the gap between germline ends came to 7 bases. This CDR3 has 12 residues. The CDR3 protein is CASSAAYYGYTF. DNA for the CDR3: TGTGCCAGCAGTGCTGCTTACTATGGCTACACCTTC.

This clonotype came up many times. The rearrangement joins TRBV28 to TRBJ2-7, with D possibly being TRBD2 (5 bases). Germline V lookup: CDR1 MDHEN, CDR2 SYDVKM. The CDR3 is 15 residues long. V lost 10 bases and J 0 bases, leaving 19 bases between the germline ends. CDR3: CATEVRPGISYEQYF. CDR3 in DNA: TGTGCCACCGAGGTCAGGCCGGGGATCTCCTACGAGCAGTACTTC.

Remarks on this clonotype: The CDR3 does not end in the conserved phenylalanine or tryptophan, so this is likely a read error. The chain carries TRBV25-1 and TRBJ2-7; 9 bases line up with TRBD2. The V gene's germline CDR1 is MGHDK and CDR2 SYGVNS. The V and J ends lost 2 bases and 4 bases, in that order; junction bases with no gene match: 9. This CDR3 comprises 16 residues. The CDR3 sequence is CASSEGYSGSFYEQYC. In DNA form, the CDR3 reads TGTGCCAGCAGTGAAGGTTATAGCGGGAGTTTTTACGAGCAGTACTGC.

Many counts were recorded for this clonotype. The rearrangement uses TRBV11-2 and TRBJ1-4, with TRBD1 identical over 8 bases. The CDR3 sequence is 16 residues long. Per the germline V gene, CDR1 is SGHAT and CDR2 is FQNNGV. The V and J ends lost 7 bases and 7 bases, in that order; junction bases with no gene match: 14. The CDR3 region has the DNA TGTGCCAGCATTTCGGGCAGGGGGCGGGATGGTGAAAAACTGTTTTTT. Its translation is CASISGRGRDGEKLFF.

This clonotype has more than one count but fewer than ten. This rearrangement joins TRBV7-8 to TRBJ2-2; 10 bases agree with TRBD1. Per the germline V gene, CDR1 is SGHVS and CDR2 is FQNEAQ. J was trimmed by 3 bases and V by 6 bases; bases with no gene match: 7. This CDR3 is built from 16 residues. In nucleotides, the CDR3 is TGTGCCAGCAGAGGACCGGGACAGGGGTACACCGGGGAGCTGTTTTTT. It specifies CASRGPGQGYTGELFF.